This T cell receptor beta chain was sequenced for a study of blood T cell repertoires in COVID-19. Sequenced by immunoSEQ multiplex PCR; TCRdb stores in-frame clones only, minus some. The sample has 200,000 to 250,000 clones, around 85% seen once. Looked up from germline, CDR1 is LGHNA and CDR2 is YSLEER. This CDR3 is built from 13 residues. V lost 5 bases and J 6 bases, leaving 14 bases between the germline ends. The sample was PBMCs or T cells enriched from blood (not recorded which). The source of this sequence is a woman between 45 and 65 years old in a cohort exposed to, infected with or recovered from COVID-19 (not recorded which). The chain has TRBV4-3 and TRBJ2-7; D is perhaps TRBD2 (5 bases). CDR3 region: CASSLTNGIEQYF. DNA of the CDR3: TGCGCCAGCAGCTTAACAAACGGGATCGAGCAGTACTTC.